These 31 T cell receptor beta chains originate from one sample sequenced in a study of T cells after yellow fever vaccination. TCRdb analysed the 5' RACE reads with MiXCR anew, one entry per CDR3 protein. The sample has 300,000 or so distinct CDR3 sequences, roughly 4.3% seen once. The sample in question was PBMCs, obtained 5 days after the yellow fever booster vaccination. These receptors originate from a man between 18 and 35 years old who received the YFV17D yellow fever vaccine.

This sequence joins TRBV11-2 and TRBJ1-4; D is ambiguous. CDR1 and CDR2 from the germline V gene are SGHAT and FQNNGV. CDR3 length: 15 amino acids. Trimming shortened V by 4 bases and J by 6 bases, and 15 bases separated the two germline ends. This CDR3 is CASSWKGRPHEKLFF. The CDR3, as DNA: TGTGCCAGCAGCTGGAAGGGCAGGCCCCATGAAAAACTGTTTTTT.

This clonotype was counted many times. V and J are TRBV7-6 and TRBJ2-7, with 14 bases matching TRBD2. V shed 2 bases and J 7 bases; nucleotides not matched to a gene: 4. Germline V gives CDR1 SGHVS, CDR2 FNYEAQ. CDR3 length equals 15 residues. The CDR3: CASSLWTSGGLEQYF. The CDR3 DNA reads TGTGCCAGCAGCTTATGGACTAGCGGGGGGCTGGAGCAGTACTTC.

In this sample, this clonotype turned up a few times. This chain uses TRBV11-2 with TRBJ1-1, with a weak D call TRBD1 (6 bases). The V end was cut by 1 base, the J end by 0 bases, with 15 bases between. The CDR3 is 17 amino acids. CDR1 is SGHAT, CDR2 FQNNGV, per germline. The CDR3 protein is CASSLGYRAHMNTEAFF. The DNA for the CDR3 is TGTGCCAGCAGCTTAGGGTACAGGGCCCACATGAACACTGAAGCTTTCTTT. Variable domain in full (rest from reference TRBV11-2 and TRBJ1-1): EAGVAQSPRYKIIEKRQSVAFWCNPISGHATLYWYQQILGQGPKLLIQFQNNGVVDDSQLPKDRFSAERLKGVDSTLKIQPAKLEDSAVYLCASSLGYRAHMNTEAFFGQGTRLTVV.

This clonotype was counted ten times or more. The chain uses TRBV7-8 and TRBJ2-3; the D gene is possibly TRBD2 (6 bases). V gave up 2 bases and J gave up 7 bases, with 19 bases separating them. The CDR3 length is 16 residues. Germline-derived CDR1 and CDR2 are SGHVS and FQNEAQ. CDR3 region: CASSLNPRDGGNTQYF. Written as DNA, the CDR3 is TGTGCCAGCAGCTTAAATCCGAGGGACGGGGGAAATACGCAGTATTTT.

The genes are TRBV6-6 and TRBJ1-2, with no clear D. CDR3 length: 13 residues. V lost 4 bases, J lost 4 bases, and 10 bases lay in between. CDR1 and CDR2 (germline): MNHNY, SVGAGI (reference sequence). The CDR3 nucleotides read TGTGCCAGCAGTTCGGTCAGGACCTATGGCTACACCTTC. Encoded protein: CASSSVRTYGYTF.

The DNA of the CDR3 is TGCAGTGCTGACCCGGAACTCTCATTTCTCTCTTCTGGGGCCAACGTCCTGACTTTC. This translates into CSADPELSFLSSGANVLTF. The V gene is TRBV20-1, the J gene TRBJ2-6, with D unresolved. The CDR3 has 19 amino acids. Trimming took off 5 bases at V and 1 base at J, with 24 bases between the two ends. Germline-derived CDR1 and CDR2 are DFQATT and SNEGSKA (reference sequence).

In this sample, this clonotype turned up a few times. CDR3 region: CASSQDQGAMDQPQHF. The CDR3 region has the DNA TGTGCCAGCAGCCAAGATCAGGGGGCCATGGATCAGCCCCAGCATTTT. The chain has TRBV4-2 and TRBJ1-5, with 8 positions matching TRBD1. The germline gives CDR1 LGHNA, CDR2 YNFKEQ. The CDR3 loop spans 16 amino acids. With 0 bases clipped from V and 5 bases from J, the junction kept 6 bases outside the gene matches.

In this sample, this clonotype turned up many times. Written as DNA, the CDR3 is TGTGCCAGCAGCTCCTGGACTAGCGGGGTGTACAATGAGCAGTTCTTC. It translates to CASSSWTSGVYNEQFF. The V call is TRBV7-9, the J call TRBJ2-1, with 12 bases aligning to TRBD2. The germline V gene encodes CDR1 SEHNR and CDR2 FQNEAQ (reference sequence). The trim removed 4 bases at V and 4 bases at J, leaving 5 bases unmatched. The CDR3 is 16 residues long.

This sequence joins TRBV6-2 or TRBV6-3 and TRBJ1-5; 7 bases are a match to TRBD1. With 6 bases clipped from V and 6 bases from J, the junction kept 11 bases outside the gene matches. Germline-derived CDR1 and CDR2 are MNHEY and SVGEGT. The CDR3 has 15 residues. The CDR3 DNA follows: TGTGCCAGCAGCCTTCCAAGACAGGGTTCTCAGCCCCAGCATTTT. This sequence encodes CASSLPRQGSQPQHF.

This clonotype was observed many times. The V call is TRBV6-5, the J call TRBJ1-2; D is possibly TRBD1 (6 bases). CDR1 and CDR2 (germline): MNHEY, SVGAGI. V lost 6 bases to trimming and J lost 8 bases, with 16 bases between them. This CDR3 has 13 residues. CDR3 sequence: CASSLGQNGGYTF. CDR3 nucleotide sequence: TGTGCCAGCAGCCTCGGACAGAACGGAGGCTACACCTTC.

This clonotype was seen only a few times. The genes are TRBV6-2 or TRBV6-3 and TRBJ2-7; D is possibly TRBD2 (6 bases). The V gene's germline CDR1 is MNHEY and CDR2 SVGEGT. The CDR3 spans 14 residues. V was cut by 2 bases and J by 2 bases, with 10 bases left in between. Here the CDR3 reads CASSYEAGPYEQYF. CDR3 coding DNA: TGTGCCAGCAGTTACGAGGCGGGACCCTACGAGCAGTACTTC.

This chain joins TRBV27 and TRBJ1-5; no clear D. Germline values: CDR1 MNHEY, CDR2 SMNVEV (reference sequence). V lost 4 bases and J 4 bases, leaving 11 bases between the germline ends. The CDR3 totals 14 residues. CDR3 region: CASSSLEANQPQHF. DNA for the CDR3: TGTGCCAGCAGTTCACTAGAGGCGAATCAGCCCCAGCATTTT.

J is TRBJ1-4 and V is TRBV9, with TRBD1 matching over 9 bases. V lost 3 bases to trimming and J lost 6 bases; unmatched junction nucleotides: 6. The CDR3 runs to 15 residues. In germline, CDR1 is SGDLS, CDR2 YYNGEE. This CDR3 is CASSAQGAIYEKLFF. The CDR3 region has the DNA TGTGCCAGCAGCGCACAGGGGGCTATCTATGAAAAACTGTTTTTT. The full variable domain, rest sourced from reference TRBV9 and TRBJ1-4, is DSGVTQTPKHLITATGQRVTLRCSPRSGDLSVYWYQQSLDQGLQFLIQYYNGEERAKGNILERFSAQQFPDLHSELNLSSLELGDSALYFCASSAQGAIYEKLFFGSGTQLSVL.

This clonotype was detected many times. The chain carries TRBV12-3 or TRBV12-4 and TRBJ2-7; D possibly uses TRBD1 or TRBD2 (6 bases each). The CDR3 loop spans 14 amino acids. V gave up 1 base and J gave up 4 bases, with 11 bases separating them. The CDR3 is CASSLVGGTYEQYF. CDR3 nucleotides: TGTGCCAGCAGTTTAGTAGGGGGGACATACGAGCAGTACTTC.

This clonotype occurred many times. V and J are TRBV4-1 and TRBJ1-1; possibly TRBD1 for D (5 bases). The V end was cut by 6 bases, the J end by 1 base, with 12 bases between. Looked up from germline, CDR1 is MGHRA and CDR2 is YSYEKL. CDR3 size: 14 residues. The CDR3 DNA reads TGCGCCAGCAGTCCGCTGGGGGGGAACACTGAAGCTTTCTTT. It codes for CASSPLGGNTEAFF.

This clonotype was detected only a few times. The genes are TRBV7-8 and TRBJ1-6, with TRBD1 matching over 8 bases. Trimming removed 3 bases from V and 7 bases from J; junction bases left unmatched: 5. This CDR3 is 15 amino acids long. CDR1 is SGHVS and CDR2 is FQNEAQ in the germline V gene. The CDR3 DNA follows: TGTGCCAGCAGCTTCCAGGACAGGGAGAATTCACCCCTCCACTTT. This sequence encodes CASSFQDRENSPLHF.

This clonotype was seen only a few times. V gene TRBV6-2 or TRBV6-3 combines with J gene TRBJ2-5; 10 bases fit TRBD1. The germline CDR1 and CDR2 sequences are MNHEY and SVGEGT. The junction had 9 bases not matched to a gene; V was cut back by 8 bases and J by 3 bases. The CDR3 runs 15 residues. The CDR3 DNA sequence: TGTGCCAGCGGTACGCCCGGGACAGGGGAAGAGACCCAGTACTTC. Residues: CASGTPGTGEETQYF.

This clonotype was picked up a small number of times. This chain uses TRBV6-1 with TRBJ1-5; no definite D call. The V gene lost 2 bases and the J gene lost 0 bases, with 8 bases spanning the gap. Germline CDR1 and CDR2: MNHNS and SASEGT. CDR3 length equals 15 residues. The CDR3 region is CASSELGFSNQPQHF. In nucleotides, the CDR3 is TGTGCCAGCAGTGAATTGGGATTTAGCAATCAGCCCCAGCATTTT.

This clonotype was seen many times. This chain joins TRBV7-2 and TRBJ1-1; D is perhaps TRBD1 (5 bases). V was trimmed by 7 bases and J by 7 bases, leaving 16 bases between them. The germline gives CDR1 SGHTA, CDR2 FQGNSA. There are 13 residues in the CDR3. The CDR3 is CASNPGAFGEAFF. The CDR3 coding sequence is TGTGCCAGCAACCCCGGGGCCTTCGGTGAAGCTTTCTTT.

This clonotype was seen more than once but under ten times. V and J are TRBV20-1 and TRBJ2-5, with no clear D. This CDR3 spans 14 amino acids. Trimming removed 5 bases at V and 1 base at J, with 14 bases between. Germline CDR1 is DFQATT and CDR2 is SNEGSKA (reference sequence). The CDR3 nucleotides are TGCAGTGCTGCGGAGAGGCGGACCCAAGAGACCCAGTACTTC. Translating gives CSAAERRTQETQYF.

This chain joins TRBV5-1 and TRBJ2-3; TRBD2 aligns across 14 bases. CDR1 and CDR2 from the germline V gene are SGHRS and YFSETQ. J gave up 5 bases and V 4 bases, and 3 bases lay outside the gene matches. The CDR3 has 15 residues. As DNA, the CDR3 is TGCGCCAGCAGCGGCGGACTAGCGGGGGGAGATACGCAGTATTTT. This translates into CASSGGLAGGDTQYF.

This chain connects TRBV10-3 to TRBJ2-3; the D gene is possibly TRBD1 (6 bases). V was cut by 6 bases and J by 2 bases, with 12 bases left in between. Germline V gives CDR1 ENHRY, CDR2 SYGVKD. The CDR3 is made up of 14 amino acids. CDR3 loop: CAIRVGQSTDTQYF. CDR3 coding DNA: TGTGCCATCAGGGTAGGACAGTCCACAGATACGCAGTATTTT.

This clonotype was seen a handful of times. The CDR3 DNA follows: TGTGCCACCAGTGATACCTCGGCGGGGGATACGCAGTATTTT. It codes for CATSDTSAGDTQYF. The V gene is TRBV24-1, the J gene TRBJ2-3; perhaps TRBD2 as D (6 bases). Germline assignment: CDR1 KGHDR and CDR2 SFDVKD. This CDR3 comprises 14 residues. The V gene lost 3 bases and the J gene lost 6 bases, with 12 bases spanning the gap.

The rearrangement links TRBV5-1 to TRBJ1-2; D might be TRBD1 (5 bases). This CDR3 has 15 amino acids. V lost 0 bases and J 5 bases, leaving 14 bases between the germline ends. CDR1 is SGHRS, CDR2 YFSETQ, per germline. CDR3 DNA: TGCGCCAGCAGCTTGGAGGGGCAGGCAGGGTATGGCTACACCTTC. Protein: CASSLEGQAGYGYTF.

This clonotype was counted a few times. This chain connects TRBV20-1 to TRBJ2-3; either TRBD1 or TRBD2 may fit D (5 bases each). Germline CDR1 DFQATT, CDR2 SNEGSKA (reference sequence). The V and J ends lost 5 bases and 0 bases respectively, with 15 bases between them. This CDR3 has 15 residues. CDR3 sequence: CSALAPGRSTDTQYF. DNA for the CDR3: TGCAGTGCTTTGGCCCCGGGACGAAGCACAGATACGCAGTATTTT.

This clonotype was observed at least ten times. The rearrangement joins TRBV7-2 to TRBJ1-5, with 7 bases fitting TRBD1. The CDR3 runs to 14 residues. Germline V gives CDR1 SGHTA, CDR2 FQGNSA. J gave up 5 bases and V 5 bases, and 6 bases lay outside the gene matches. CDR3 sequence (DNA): TGTGCCAGCAGCGCCCAGGGGGAGTATCAGCCCCAGCATTTT. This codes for CASSAQGEYQPQHF.

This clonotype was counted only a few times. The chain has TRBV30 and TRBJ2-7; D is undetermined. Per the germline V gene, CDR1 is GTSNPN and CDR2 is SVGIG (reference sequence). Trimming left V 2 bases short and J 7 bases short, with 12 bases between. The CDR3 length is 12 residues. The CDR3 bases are TGTGCCTGGAGTCAAAACCTCGGGGAGCAGTACTTC. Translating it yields CAWSQNLGEQYF.

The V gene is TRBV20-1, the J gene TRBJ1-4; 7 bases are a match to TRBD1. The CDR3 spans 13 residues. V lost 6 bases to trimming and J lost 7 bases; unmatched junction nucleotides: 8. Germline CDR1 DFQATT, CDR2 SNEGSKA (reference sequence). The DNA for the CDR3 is TGCAGTGCCGACCCCCAGGGGGGTGAAAAACTGTTTTTT. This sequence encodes CSADPQGGEKLFF.

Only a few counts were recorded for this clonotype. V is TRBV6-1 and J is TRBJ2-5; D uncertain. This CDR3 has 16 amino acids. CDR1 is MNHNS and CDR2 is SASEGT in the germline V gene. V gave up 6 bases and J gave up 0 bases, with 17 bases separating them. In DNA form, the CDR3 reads TGTGCCAGCAGCTACTGGGCGGAGTGGTACCAAGAGACCCAGTACTTC. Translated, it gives CASSYWAEWYQETQYF.

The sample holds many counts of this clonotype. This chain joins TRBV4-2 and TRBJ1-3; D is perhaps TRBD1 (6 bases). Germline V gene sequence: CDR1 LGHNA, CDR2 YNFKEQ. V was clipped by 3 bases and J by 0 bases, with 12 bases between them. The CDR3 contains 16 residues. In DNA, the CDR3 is TGTGCCAGCAGCCAGGCTCAGGGGAGCTCTGGAAACACCATATATTTT. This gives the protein CASSQAQGSSGNTIYF.

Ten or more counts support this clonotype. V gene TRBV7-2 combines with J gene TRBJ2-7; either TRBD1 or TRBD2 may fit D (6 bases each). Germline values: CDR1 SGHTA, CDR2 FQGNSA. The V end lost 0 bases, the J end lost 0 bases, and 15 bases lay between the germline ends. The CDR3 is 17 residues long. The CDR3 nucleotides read TGTGCCAGCAGCTTAGCAGGGGGTGCGGGATTCTCCTACGAGCAGTACGTC. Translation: CASSLAGGAGFSYEQYV.